Listed here is a single T cell receptor beta chain. The target antigen is unknown. Using immunoSEQ multiplex PCR, the repertoire was profiled, and TCRdb retains in-frame clones only, with some absent. The sample gives 200,000 to 250,000 clones, 65% to 85% of which show up once; over 13% is in the top ten. These data belong to a study of cytomegalovirus exposure and HLA in healthy donors. The donors were part of the validation cohort, which consisted of about 130 subjects and was separate from the first cohort of 666 subjects. The CDR3 consists of 13 residues. CDR1 LNHNV and CDR2 YYDKDF come from the germline V gene (reference sequence). V lost 3 bases and J 5 bases, leaving 11 bases between the germline ends. Study-wide results and caveats: Investigators reported 164 TCR beta chains as tied to cytomegalovirus. A few CMV-associated chains were confirmed in vitro to be specific for CMV antigens. Most TCR sequences proved rare, with some public TCRs found in many donors.

The clonotype originates from a woman aged 30 to 39 in good health and CMV-seropositive. Specimen: PBMCs. V gene TRBV15 combines with J gene TRBJ2-7; weak D call: TRBD1 (6 bases). DNA for the CDR3: TGTGCCACCAGCAGGGGGGCAGGGCACGAGCAGTACTTC. It encodes CATSRGAGHEQYF.